Shown below are 7 T cell receptor beta chains from a single sample sequenced in a study of cytomegalovirus exposure and HLA in healthy donors. Primers included in the PCR were 60 Vbeta and 13 Jbeta primers. This table comes from immunoSEQ multiplex PCR, and its TCRdb copy is limited to in-frame clones, with some not included. Of roughly 58,000 clones in the sample, 75% to 85% were seen once. The sequenced sample was PBMCs. The receptors here all came from a woman aged 40 to 50 in good health and CMV-seronegative.

CDR3 bases: TGTGCCAGCAGAACCTACTCTGGGGCCAACGTCCTGACTTTC. Translation gives CASRTYSGANVLTF. The gene calls are TRBV27 and TRBJ2-6; D remains unclear. V was pared by 6 bases and J by 0 bases, with 6 bases between. The CDR3 is 14 residues long. Germline values: CDR1 MNHEY, CDR2 SMNVEV (reference sequence).

The CDR3 protein is CASSKRQDSTDTQYF. The CDR3 DNA follows: TGCGCCAGCAGCAAGCGACAGGACAGCACAGATACGCAGTATTTT. V and J are TRBV4-1 and TRBJ2-3, with D maybe TRBD1 (6 bases). The CDR3 has 15 amino acids. Trimming pared 5 bases from V and 0 bases from J, leaving 12 bases between. CDR1 and CDR2 from the germline V gene are MGHRA and YSYEKL.

The J gene is TRBJ1-2, the V gene TRBV5-1, with D unresolved. V lost 0 bases and J 8 bases, leaving 14 bases between the germline ends. The germline V gene has CDR1 SGHRS and CDR2 YFSETQ. This CDR3 has 14 amino acids. CDR3 sequence reads: CASSLDTIEGGYTF. The CDR3 DNA sequence: TGCGCCAGCAGCTTGGATACGATAGAGGGCGGCTACACCTTC.

The rearrangement uses TRBV19 and TRBJ2-7; 11 bases agree with TRBD2. Germline CDR1 LNHDA, CDR2 SQIVND (reference sequence). The trim removed 5 bases at V and 0 bases at J, leaving 12 bases unmatched. The CDR3 sequence is 18 residues long. The CDR3 coding sequence is TGTGCCAGTAGTTCATCCGGACTAGCGGGTCACCGCTCCTACGAGCAGTACTTC. Encoded protein: CASSSSGLAGHRSYEQYF.

The V and J genes are TRBV28 and TRBJ1-1; D gene uncertain. V was cut by 10 bases and J by 0 bases, with 9 bases left in between. Looked up from germline, CDR1 is MDHEN and CDR2 is SYDVKM. The CDR3 runs 12 residues. The CDR3 loop reads CAISELNTEAFF. CDR3 nucleotide sequence: TGTGCCATTAGTGAGCTGAACACTGAAGCTTTCTTT.

V and J are TRBV6-1 and TRBJ2-5, with TRBD2 matching 10 bases. CDR3 size: 15 residues. Germline CDR1 reads MNHNS; CDR2 reads SASEGT. V was clipped by 6 bases and J by 5 bases; unmatched bases: 9. The CDR3 coding sequence is TGTGCCAGCAGCAACCTAGCGGGAGAGATGGAGACCCAGTACTTC. Its protein product is CASSNLAGEMETQYF.

The chain couples TRBV2 to TRBJ2-5, with TRBD1 matching 7 bases. Germline V lookup: CDR1 SNHLY, CDR2 FYNNEI. The J segment lost 1 base and the V segment lost 4 bases, leaving 3 bases of the junction unmatched. The CDR3 covers 14 residues. The CDR3: CASSADRSQETQYF. The CDR3 DNA follows: TGTGCCAGCAGTGCGGACAGGTCCCAAGAGACCCAGTACTTC.